Below, 30 T cell receptor beta chains from the same sample are listed, as sequenced in a study of vaccination effects on CD4 cells after COVID-19. Antigen-specific CD4+ T cell clonotypes were called by their expansion after viral peptide-pool culture in ViraFEST. Following culture for about ten days, CD4+ T cells were isolated. Two-dose vaccination with either BNT162b2 or mRNA-1273 was given to the participants. Clones were sequenced by immunoSEQ multiplex PCR, and TCRdb holds only the in-frame ones, with some missing. The sample lists 75,000 to 100,000 clones, roughly 73% occurring once. Their antigens are not known. The material sequenced was CD4+ T cells from PBMCs cultured with HCoV-OC43 spike peptides, taken after COVID-19 vaccination. Documented subset: HCoV-OC43 spike overlapping peptide pool stimulation. The receptors shown here come from a human donor who received a COVID-19 vaccine.

The rearrangement joins TRBV5-1 to TRBJ2-1, with 16 bases matching TRBD2. After removal of 3 bases from V and 1 base from J, the junction contained 7 bases not matched to a gene. Germline V CDR1 and CDR2: SGHRS, YFSETQ. This CDR3 comprises 19 residues. For the CDR3, the DNA is TGCGCCAGCAGCTCGGGACTAGCGGGGGGGTTCTTGTCCTACAATGAGCAGTTCTTC. Translation: CASSSGLAGGFLSYNEQFF.

This sequence joins TRBV3-1 (or the pseudogene TRBV3-2) and TRBJ2-2; D not resolved. The V gene lost 1 base and the J gene lost 5 bases, with 5 bases spanning the gap. The CDR3 has 13 residues. Per the germline V gene, CDR1 is LGHDT and CDR2 is YNNKEL (reference sequence). The CDR3 DNA sequence: TGTGCCAGCAGCCAAGGGGCGACCGGGGAGCTGTTTTTT. The encoded protein is CASSQGATGELFF.

The chain couples TRBV10-2 to TRBJ1-2; D is unclear. Germline V lookup: CDR1 WSHSY, CDR2 SAAADI. This CDR3 is 12 amino acids long. V lost 3 bases to trimming and J lost 8 bases, with 10 bases between them. The CDR3 DNA is TGCGCCAGCAGTGACTTCCAAAGGGGCTACACCTTC. This gives the protein CASSDFQRGYTF.

V is TRBV27 and J is TRBJ1-1, with TRBD1 identical over 8 bases. The length of the CDR3 is 16 residues. Germline V gene data show CDR1 as MNHEY and CDR2 as SMNVEV (reference sequence). V lost 5 bases to trimming and J lost 4 bases; unmatched junction nucleotides: 12. The CDR3 loop is CASSPTGALPRTEAFF. DNA of the CDR3: TGTGCCAGCAGTCCGACAGGGGCTCTTCCCCGCACTGAAGCTTTCTTT.

The chain is built from TRBV29-1 and TRBJ1-2; no clear D gene. Germline V lookup: CDR1 SQVTM, CDR2 ANQGSEA. This CDR3 has 13 amino acids. V was shortened by 6 bases and J by 5 bases, with 16 bases between the two germline ends. In nucleotides, the CDR3 is TGCAGCGTCCCACTAGACTCCATGTATGGCTACACCTTC. This codes for CSVPLDSMYGYTF.

V gene TRBV4-1 combines with J gene TRBJ1-4, with TRBD1 identical over 7 bases. The CDR3 length is 15 residues. CDR1 MGHRA and CDR2 YSYEKL come from the germline V gene. Trimming removed 3 bases from V and 8 bases from J; junction bases left unmatched: 9. The CDR3 spells CASSQTGFLGEKLFF. The CDR3 region has the DNA TGCGCCAGCAGCCAGACAGGGTTTCTGGGGGAAAAACTGTTTTTT.

This sequence joins TRBV5-5 and TRBJ1-1, with D perhaps TRBD1 (5 bases). This CDR3 comprises 15 residues. Looked up from germline, CDR1 is SGHKS and CDR2 is YYEKEE (reference sequence). V lost 4 bases to trimming and J lost 0 bases, with 13 bases between them. The DNA for the CDR3 is TGTGCCAGCAGCCCCGGGACGGGCATGAACACTGAAGCTTTCTTT. Amino acid sequence: CASSPGTGMNTEAFF.

The chain recombines TRBV30 with TRBJ1-6; maybe TRBD1 (6 bases). CDR1 and CDR2 from the germline V gene are GTSNPN and SVGIG (reference sequence). Trimming took 0 bases from V and 18 from J, leaving 15 bases between them. The CDR3 extends over 12 amino acids. The CDR3 coding sequence is TGTGCCTGGAGTGTACTCCAGGGGACCTACCACTTT. It codes for CAWSVLQGTYHF.

The chain uses TRBV6-5 and TRBJ1-2, with D perhaps TRBD1 (5 bases). The CDR3 loop spans 15 amino acids. Germline values: CDR1 MNHEY, CDR2 SVGAGI. V shed 0 bases and J shed 3 bases, with 11 bases lying between them. CDR3 protein: CASSYSHRGYYGYTF. Written as DNA, the CDR3 is TGTGCCAGCAGTTACTCCCACCGGGGCTACTATGGCTACACCTTC.

The rearrangement joins TRBV29-1 to TRBJ1-2; TRBD1 aligns across 8 bases. In germline, CDR1 is SQVTM, CDR2 ANQGSEA. The V and J ends lost 7 bases and 4 bases, in that order; junction bases with no gene match: 11. This CDR3 spans 14 amino acids. Here the CDR3 DNA reads TGCAGCGCACCCTTGGACAGGGATGGCTATGGCTACACCTTC. It yields the protein CSAPLDRDGYGYTF.

This clone was recorded only once. V gene TRBV11-2 combines with J gene TRBJ2-3; 8 bases are a match to TRBD2. This CDR3 is 16 amino acids long. CDR1 and CDR2 (germline): SGHAT, FQNNGV. The V segment lost 5 bases and the J segment 2 bases; nucleotides outside the gene matches: 9. The CDR3 loop is CASSAHAGGLTDTQYF. The CDR3 DNA reads TGTGCCAGCAGCGCGCATGCGGGGGGCCTCACAGATACGCAGTATTTT.

The V gene is TRBV19, the J gene TRBJ1-2; D ambiguous. CDR1 and CDR2 from the germline V gene are LNHDA and SQIVND (reference sequence). V lost 3 bases and J 0 bases, leaving 8 bases between the germline ends. The CDR3 spans 14 residues. The CDR3 DNA is TGTGCCAGTAGTATGGCCCATACTAACTATGGCTACACCTTC. It is translated as CASSMAHTNYGYTF.

The chain employs TRBV6-1 and TRBJ1-6; the D gene is possibly TRBD1 (6 bases). Looked up from germline, CDR1 is MNHNS and CDR2 is SASEGT. The germline V and J ends were trimmed by 0 bases and 6 bases, with 12 bases remaining between them. This CDR3 has 16 residues. The CDR3 spells CASSEASGGFNSPLHF. The CDR3 DNA reads as TGTGCCAGCAGTGAAGCTTCCGGGGGCTTTAATTCACCCCTCCACTTT.

The V gene is TRBV27, the J gene TRBJ2-7; D uncertain. Germline CDR1 and CDR2: MNHEY and SMNVEV (reference sequence). The length of the CDR3 is 14 residues. V lost 2 bases and J 2 bases, leaving 10 bases between the germline ends. The CDR3 here is CASSLRLGPYEQYV. The CDR3 DNA is TGTGCCAGCAGTTTAAGGCTTGGGCCCTACGAGCAGTACGTC.

This chain links TRBV7-9 with TRBJ1-1, with unresolved D. Germline V gene sequence: CDR1 SEHNR, CDR2 FQNEAQ (reference sequence). Trimming left V 5 bases short and J 0 bases short, with 4 bases between. The CDR3 spans 12 residues. The CDR3 region has the DNA TGTGCCAGCAGCGAGGTGAACACTGAAGCTTTCTTT. Its protein is CASSEVNTEAFF.

This chain connects TRBV11-2 to TRBJ2-2; tentative D call: TRBD1 (5 bases). The CDR3 loop spans 15 amino acids. The V gene lost 5 bases and the J gene lost 5 bases, with 15 bases spanning the gap. The V gene's germline CDR1 is SGHAT and CDR2 FQNNGV. The CDR3 region has the DNA TGTGCCAGCAGCCCAGAGGACATTCAGACCGGGGAGCTGTTTTTT. As protein: CASSPEDIQTGELFF.

In its sample, this clone was seen a few times. V and J are TRBV5-8 and TRBJ2-1; 11 bases agree with TRBD1. V was pared by 4 bases and J by 6 bases, with 6 bases of the junction left unmatched. The CDR3 spans 15 residues. Germline V gene sequence: CDR1 SGHTS, CDR2 YDEGEE. The CDR3 DNA sequence: TGTGCCAGCAGCCGGGACAGGGGGTCACTCAATGAGCAGTTCTTC. Amino acid sequence: CASSRDRGSLNEQFF.

J is TRBJ2-1 and V is TRBV30, with D possibly being TRBD1 (6 bases). The V end was cut by 4 bases, the J end by 5 bases, with 15 bases between. The germline CDR1 and CDR2 sequences are GTSNPN and SVGIG (reference sequence). The CDR3 length is 14 residues. The CDR3, as DNA: TGTGCCTGGATTAACCGGGGACACGACAATGAGCAGTTCTTC. This codes for CAWINRGHDNEQFF.

The rearrangement links TRBV10-3 to TRBJ1-2; TRBD1 matches at 8 bases. Trimming cost V 5 bases and J 8 bases; bases outside gene matches: 7. Germline V gene lookup returns CDR1 ENHRY and CDR2 SYGVKD. The CDR3 sequence is 13 residues long. In nucleotides, the CDR3 is TGTGCCATCAGTAAGGACAGGGAGGGCGGCTACACCTTC. Amino acids: CAISKDREGGYTF.

V is TRBV11-2 and J is TRBJ1-4; D uncertain. Trimming took off 6 bases at V and 2 bases at J, with 13 bases between the two ends. Germline assignment: CDR1 SGHAT and CDR2 FQNNGV. The CDR3 has 15 amino acids. The CDR3 loop reads CASSLRMGTNEKLFF. The CDR3 region has the DNA TGTGCCAGCAGTCTTAGAATGGGGACTAATGAAAAACTGTTTTTT.

CDR3 coding DNA: TGTGCCAGCAACCCCAGGGGGGATAGCAATCAGCCCCAGCATTTT. Its protein is CASNPRGDSNQPQHF. The gene calls are TRBV6-6 and TRBJ1-5; 7 bases are shared with TRBD1. There are 15 residues in the CDR3. V lost 7 bases, J lost 0 bases, and 6 bases stayed unmatched. The V gene's germline CDR1 is MNHNY and CDR2 SVGAGI (reference sequence).

The chain carries TRBV4-3 and TRBJ1-4; 8 bases are shared with TRBD1. After removal of 4 bases from V and 4 bases from J, the junction contained 8 bases not matched to a gene. The CDR3 runs to 16 residues. Germline V gene sequence: CDR1 LGHNA, CDR2 YSLEER. The CDR3 DNA follows: TGCGCCAGCAGCCCCGAAGGCACAGGGGGTAATGAAAAACTGTTTTTT. Amino acid sequence: CASSPEGTGGNEKLFF.

The chain is built from TRBV11-1 and TRBJ2-1; 8 bases are a match to TRBD1. This CDR3 spans 13 amino acids. Trimming at V came to 5 bases and at J to 9 bases, leaving 6 bases not matched to a gene. Looked up from germline, CDR1 is SGHAT and CDR2 is FQDESV (reference sequence). The chain's CDR3 is CASSPHRGTEQFF. CDR3 in DNA: TGTGCCAGCAGCCCACACAGGGGGACTGAGCAGTTCTTC.

This clone has only a few counts. V usage is TRBV10-1 and J usage is TRBJ1-1; TRBD1 agrees at 11 bases. Trimming at V came to 8 bases and at J to 8 bases, leaving 4 bases not matched to a gene. The germline gives CDR1 WNHNN, CDR2 SYGVQD (reference sequence). The CDR3 has 12 residues. CDR3 protein: CASPGTGGEAFF. The CDR3 coding sequence is TGCGCCAGCCCTGGGACAGGGGGGGAAGCTTTCTTT.

The genes are TRBV7-2 and TRBJ1-6, with D maybe TRBD1 (6 bases). V was cut by 0 bases and J by 7 bases, with 10 bases left in between. The germline gives CDR1 SGHTA, CDR2 FQGNSA. The CDR3 is 15 amino acids. This CDR3 reads CASSLAQGANSPLHF. CDR3 in DNA: TGTGCCAGCAGCTTAGCACAGGGCGCAAATTCACCCCTCCACTTT.

The chain joins TRBV7-9 to TRBJ1-2, with 9 bases fitting TRBD1. This CDR3 comprises 15 residues. Germline V lookup: CDR1 SEHNR, CDR2 FQNEAQ (reference sequence). V was pared by 5 bases and J by 2 bases, with 6 bases of the junction left unmatched. The CDR3 loop reads CASSMTGGANYGYTF. The CDR3 nucleotides read TGTGCCAGCAGCATGACAGGGGGGGCCAACTATGGCTACACCTTC.

V is TRBV19 and J is TRBJ1-4, with D uncertain. V lost 2 bases and J 5 bases, leaving 6 bases between the germline ends. The germline gives CDR1 LNHDA, CDR2 SQIVND (reference sequence). The CDR3 spans 13 residues. The DNA for the CDR3 is TGTGCCAGTAGTATATTGGGGAATGAAAAACTGTTTTTT. This gives the protein CASSILGNEKLFF.

The chain combines TRBV28 with TRBJ1-1; no definite D call. The V end lost 3 bases, the J end lost 5 bases, and 16 bases lay between the germline ends. Germline loops: CDR1 MDHEN, CDR2 SYDVKM. The CDR3 sequence is 15 residues long. In DNA form, the CDR3 reads TGTGCCAGCAGTTTTACGGGTAGAGGGAAAACTGAAGCTTTCTTT. Its protein product is CASSFTGRGKTEAFF.

The CDR3 spells CASSSVSGGSLQLAKNIQYF. The CDR3 DNA reads as TGTGCCAGCAGCAGCGTCTCAGGGGGCTCGTTACAGTTAGCCAAAAACATTCAGTACTTC. V usage is TRBV5-4 and J usage is TRBJ2-4; TRBD1 aligns across 8 bases. The CDR3 extends over 20 amino acids. Germline CDR1 and CDR2: SGHNT and YYREEE (reference sequence). V dropped 4 bases and J dropped 0; count of bases not matched to a gene: 18.

The chain carries TRBV2 and TRBJ2-5; D unclear. The ends were cut back, 6 bases at V and 3 bases at J, with 8 bases in the middle. Germline V gives CDR1 SNHLY, CDR2 FYNNEI. The CDR3 covers 12 residues. The CDR3 DNA follows: TGTGCCAGCAGGAAACAGAAAGAGACCCAGTACTTC. Translation gives CASRKQKETQYF.